This TCR beta chain emerged from a study of T cells in Graves' hyperthyroidism and ophthalmopathy. Whole-study results and caveats: Model-based prediction identified ophthalmopathy a median roughly 5.9 months prior to its onset.

In the case of this clonotype: Antigen: not known.

Graves' hyperthyroidism is called stable when ophthalmopathy does not progress within 18 months. Patients with uncontrolled infections, other autoimmune diseases, pregnancy or lactation were excluded. The CDR3 contains 15 residues. Trimming removed 5 bases from V and 2 bases from J; junction bases left unmatched: 2. Germline V gene data show CDR1 as MGHDK and CDR2 as SYGVNS. It was RNA transcripts that yielded the amplified TCR beta CDR3 regions. The TCR CDR3 first-round RT-PCR relied on the HTBI primer set. TCRdb processed the multiplex PCR reads anew with MiXCR; each CDR3 protein has one entry. The sample records under 350,000 distinct CDR3 sequences, 21% being singletons.

The sample comprised blood. This TCR came from a woman in her fifties or sixties with Graves' hyperthyroidism. The genes are TRBV25-1 and TRBJ1-6; 8 bases map to TRBD1. The DNA of the CDR3 is TGTGCCAGCAGTCGGACAGGGACCTATAATTCACCCCTCCACTTT. The encoded protein is CASSRTGTYNSPLHF. The full variable domain, with the rest looked up from reference TRBV25-1 and TRBJ1-6, is EADIYQTPRYLVIGTGKKITLECSQTMGHDKMYWYQQDPGMELHLIHYSYGVNSTEKGDLSSESTVSRIRTEHFPLTLESARPSHTSQYLCASSRTGTYNSPLHFGNGTRLTVT.